This TCR beta chain was obtained from a study of blood T cells in healthy people across ages. Findings of the study overall: It was found that TCR beta diversity correlated strongly with the percentage of naive T cells.

Drawn from each donor were roughly 9.4 milliliters of peripheral blood. There were at least 6 micrograms of total RNA extracted from every sample. Sample-barcoded 5' priming and a J-beta primer mix drove a second PCR of about 6 to 12 cycles. Each of the cDNA molecules was tagged by a template-switch adaptor with 12 random nucleotides. TCRdb independently ran MiXCR on the 5' RACE reads; one entry per CDR3 protein. The sample comprises around 800,000 distinct CDR3 sequences, 40% to 50% of which are singletons, and around 18% rests with the top ten. V was shortened by 3 bases and J by 0 bases, with 15 bases between the two germline ends. Germline values: CDR1 SQVTM, CDR2 ANQGSEA. This CDR3 is 15 amino acids long. Ten or more counts support this clonotype. The antigen is unknown.

Sequenced sample: blood. The TCR sequence derives from a man between 60 and 70 years old in good health. The chain recombines TRBV29-1 with TRBJ2-7, with a possible D match to TRBD2 (5 bases). The CDR3 loop is CSVDGGPAHSYEQYF. CDR3 nucleotide sequence: TGCAGCGTTGATGGCGGGCCGGCTCACTCCTACGAGCAGTACTTC.